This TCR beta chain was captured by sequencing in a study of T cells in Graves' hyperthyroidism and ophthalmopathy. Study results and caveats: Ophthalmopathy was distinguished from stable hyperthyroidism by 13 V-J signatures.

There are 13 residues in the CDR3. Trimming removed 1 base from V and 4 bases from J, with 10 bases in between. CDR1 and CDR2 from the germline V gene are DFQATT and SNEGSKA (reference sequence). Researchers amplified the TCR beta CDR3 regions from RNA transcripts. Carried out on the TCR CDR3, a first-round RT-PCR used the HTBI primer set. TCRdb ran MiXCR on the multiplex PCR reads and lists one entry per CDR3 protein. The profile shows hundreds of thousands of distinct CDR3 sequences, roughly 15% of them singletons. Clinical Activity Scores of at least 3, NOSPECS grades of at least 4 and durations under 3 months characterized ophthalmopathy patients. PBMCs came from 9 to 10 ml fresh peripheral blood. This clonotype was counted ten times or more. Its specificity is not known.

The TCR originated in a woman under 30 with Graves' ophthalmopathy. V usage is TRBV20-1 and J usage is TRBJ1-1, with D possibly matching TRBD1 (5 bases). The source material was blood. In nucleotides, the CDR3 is TGCAGTGCTAGAGGACCCCAGGGCACTGAAGCTTTCTTT. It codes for CSARGPQGTEAFF.